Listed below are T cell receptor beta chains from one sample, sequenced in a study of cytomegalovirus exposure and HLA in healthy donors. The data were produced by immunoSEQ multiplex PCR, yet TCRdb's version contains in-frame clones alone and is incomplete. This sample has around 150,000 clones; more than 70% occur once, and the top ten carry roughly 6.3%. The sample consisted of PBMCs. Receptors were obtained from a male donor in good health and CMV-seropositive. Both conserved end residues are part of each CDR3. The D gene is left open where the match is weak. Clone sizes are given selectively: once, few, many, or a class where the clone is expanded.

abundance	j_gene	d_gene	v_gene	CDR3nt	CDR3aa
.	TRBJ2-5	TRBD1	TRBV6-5	TGTGCCAGCAGTTCCCCGCACGGGACAGAAGAGACCCAGTACTTC	CASSSPHGTEETQYF
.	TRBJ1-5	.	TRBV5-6	TGTGCCAGCAGCTTAGGCCAGGGCCTCAATCAGCCCCAGCATTTT	CASSLGQGLNQPQHF
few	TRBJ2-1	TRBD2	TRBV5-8	TGTGCCAGCAGCTCTCGACTAGCGGGAGTCGTCAATGAGCAGTTCTTC	CASSSRLAGVVNEQFF
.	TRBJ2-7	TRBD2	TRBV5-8	TGTGCCAGCAGCCCTGGGCTAGCGGGCCTGTGGTCCTACGAGCAGTACTTC	CASSPGLAGLWSYEQYF
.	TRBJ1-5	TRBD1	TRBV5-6	TGTGCCAGCAGCTTGGCGGACAGGGGTAGCAATCAGCCCCAGCATTTT	CASSLADRGSNQPQHF
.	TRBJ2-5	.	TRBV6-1	TGTGCCAGCAGTGAAGCACTGAGTATCCAGTACTTC	CASSEALSIQYF
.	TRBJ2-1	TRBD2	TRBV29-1	TGCAGCGTTGTTGGGCTAGCGGGAGTAAATGAGCAGTTCTTC	CSVVGLAGVNEQFF
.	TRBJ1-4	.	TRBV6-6	TGTGCCAGCAGTTACGGGTCAGCGCCTAATGAAAAACTGTTTTTT	CASSYGSAPNEKLFF
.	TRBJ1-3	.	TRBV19	TGTGCCAGTAGCGACCGTCGGGGGGGAACTGGAAACACCATATATTTT	CASSDRRGGTGNTIYF
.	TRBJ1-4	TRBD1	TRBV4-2	TGTGCCAGCAGCCTGGGACAGGGGTTAACTAATGAAAAACTGTTTTTT	CASSLGQGLTNEKLFF
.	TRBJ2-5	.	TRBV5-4	TGTGCCAGCAGCTTGGGTGGCGGAGGAGGCGAGACCCAGTACTTC	CASSLGGGGGETQYF
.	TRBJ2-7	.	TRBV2	TGTGCCAGCAGCCCCGACCGGGGGGCCACCTACGAGCAGTACTTC	CASSPDRGATYEQYF
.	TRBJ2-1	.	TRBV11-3	TGTGCCAGCAGCCCGGACTACTACAATGAGCAGTTCTTC	CASSPDYYNEQFF
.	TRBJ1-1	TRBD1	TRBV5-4	TGTGCCAGCAGCCTCACAGGGGTTAACACTGAAGCTTTCTTT	CASSLTGVNTEAFF
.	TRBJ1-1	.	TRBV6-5	TGTGCCAGCAGTGATACAAGTAACACTGAAGCTTTCTTT	CASSDTSNTEAFF
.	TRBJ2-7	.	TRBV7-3	TGTGCCAGCAGTCAAGTCCAGGGGTACGAGCAGTACTTC	CASSQVQGYEQYF
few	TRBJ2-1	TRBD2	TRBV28	TGTGCCAGCAGTAGCGCTCAGCGGGAGGACAATGAGCAGTTCTTC	CASSSAQREDNEQFF
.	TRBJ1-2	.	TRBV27	TGTGCCAGCAGTTTTACAGGGAGCTATGGCTACACCTTC	CASSFTGSYGYTF
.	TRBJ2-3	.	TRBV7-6	TGTGCCAGCAGCTTAGCGCTGAGGGAGGACACAGATACGCAGTATTTT	CASSLALREDTDTQYF
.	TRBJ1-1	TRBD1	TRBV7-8	TGTGCCAGCAGCTTAGGACAGGGGGGACTATACACTGAAGCTTTCTTT	CASSLGQGGLYTEAFF
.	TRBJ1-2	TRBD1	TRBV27	TGTGCCAGCAGTTTGCAAACAGGGGGCGTCTATGGCTACACCTTC	CASSLQTGGVYGYTF
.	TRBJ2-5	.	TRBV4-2	TGTGCCAGCAGCCAAGGGACAGCGATTAGCCAAGAGACCCAGTACTTC	CASSQGTAISQETQYF
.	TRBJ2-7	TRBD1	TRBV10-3	TGTGCCATCAGTGAGTCGGGACAGGGGTTTCACGAGCAGTACTTC	CAISESGQGFHEQYF
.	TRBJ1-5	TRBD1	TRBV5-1	TGCGCCAGCCAGGAGGGGACAGGGGATGGGAGCAATCAGCCCCAGCATTTT	CASQEGTGDGSNQPQHF
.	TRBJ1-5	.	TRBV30	TGTGCCTGGACCCCAGGGGATCAGCCCCAGCATTTT	CAWTPGDQPQHF